This T cell receptor beta chain was observed in a study of tumor-infiltrating lymphocytes in oesophageal squamous cell carcinoma. TCRdb itself ran the PCR reads through MiXCR, one entry per CDR3 protein. In the table there are about 12,000 distinct CDR3 sequences, approximately 60% of which are singletons. By share, this clonotype ranks as medium-sized. The CDR3 consists of 14 residues. The germline V and J ends were trimmed by 4 bases and 4 bases, with 11 bases remaining between them. Germline CDR1 is MNHNS and CDR2 is SASEGT. The chain carries TRBV6-1 and TRBJ1-5; D is unclear. This sequence originates from a female donor with esophageal squamous cell carcinoma. The sequenced sample was esophageal tumor tissue. The CDR3 DNA is TGTGCCAGCAGTGTCTGGCAGTATAATCAGCCCCAGCATTTT. It yields the protein CASSVWQYNQPQHF.